The TCR beta chain described here comes from a study of beta chain features in type 1 diabetes. Study background: All samples yielded some 110 million examined sorted cells. Whole-study results and caveats: At VDJ recombination sites, type 1 diabetes patients had fewer insertions and more deleted nucleotides.

The CDR3 has 13 residues. With 5 bases clipped from V and 8 bases from J, the junction kept 6 bases outside the gene matches. The V gene's germline CDR1 is LNHNV and CDR2 YYDKDF (reference sequence). All of the isolated RNA was reverse transcribed, so expressed TCRB transcripts were sequenced. Clones were sequenced by immunoSEQ multiplex PCR, and TCRdb holds only the in-frame ones, with some missing. The sample lists 9,000 or so clones, approximately 80% occurring once. A note on this clone: The antigen is undetermined.

A CD45RO/CCR7/CD25/CD127/CD95/CD27 panel sorted naive, central memory, regulatory and stem cell-like memory CD4+ cells. The chain employs TRBV15 and TRBJ2-1; 7 bases are shared with TRBD2. The TCR sequence derives from a woman aged 18-29 years in good health. Sequencing input: Tregs from blood. CDR3 amino acids: CATSLAGVDEQFF. In nucleotides, the CDR3 is TGTGCCACCAGCTTGGCGGGGGTCGATGAGCAGTTCTTC.